What follows is one T cell receptor beta chain and its context. This clonotype was detected many times. Its binding antigen is unknown. No much larger clone exists at a distance of one base, and base qualities are not known. Library creation used 5' RACE. Data came from an Illumina HiSeq 2000. Template switching introduced a universal primer binding site; the final cDNA contained a unique molecular identifier, enabling accurate counting of TCR cDNA molecules. First-strand cDNA for TCR alpha and beta chains was synthesized from specific primers in the conserved constant-segment region. To control for contamination, every cDNA library was double barcoded, receiving both a SMART-Mk sample barcode and Illumina barcodes. TruSeq adapter sequences, together with Illumina sample barcodes, were added in two successive PCR steps. Sequencing of the TCR alpha and beta cDNA libraries was done on the Illumina HiSeq platform using custom primers. The paper's processing steps were these. MiGEC was used to process raw reads and extract unique molecular identifiers, and MiXCR was used to find CDR3 positions. For each individual, recombination models were inferred using an EM algorithm with the repgenHMM and IGoR tools. The tcR package in R was used for shared clonotype analysis, with sharing normalized by the product of cloneset sizes. To study raw recombination free of thymic and clonal selection effects, out-of-frame nonproductive sequences were analyzed. Using fastp at Q25 and MiXCR, TCRdb reprocessed the public reads and kept productive beta chains. Entries that share a CDR3 protein sequence are merged under the most common genes and DNA. TCRdb's processing, not the authors', yielded these V and J calls. The sample table shows approximately 210,000 distinct CDR3 sequences, and over 5.5% are seen once. The top ten hold about 14% of the sample.

These data belong to a study of identical twins (dated by TCRdb to the mid-2010s). Regarding the complete study: TCR alpha and beta repertoires from monozygotic twins, unrelated adults of various ages and cord blood were deep-sequenced to test whether fetal clonotypes persist. Replicate twin experiments were performed at different times using different library preparation protocols to rule out contamination. General study outcomes and caveats: Recombination models systematically underestimated out-of-frame TCR alpha sharing in monozygotic twins but agreed with sharing between unrelated individuals. Invariant T cells such as MAIT and iNKT could partly confound zero-insertion analyses, though diverse VJ usage argued against this for most clonotypes. Compared with coincidental sharing between unrelated individuals, out-of-frame TCR alpha sequences shared between twins showed an excess of sequences with low generation probability. Conclusions relied on cross-sectional statistical analysis, since the same donors could not be followed over many years. Fewer insertions were carried by abundant cord blood beta clonotypes; a weaker similar trend was observed in young adult naive repertoires, while no such trend was observed in memory repertoires. The excess sharing between twins in beta out-of-frame sequences was weaker because fewer shared sequences reduced the signal-to-noise ratio.

Every donor in the study was a healthy Caucasian. Three pairs of female monozygotic twins, all aged about 18 to 30 years, made up the twin cohort. CD4+ and CD8+ T cell populations were isolated with positive isolation kits from Invitrogen. V is pruned by 0 bases and J by 6 bases, leaving 6 bases of the junction without a gene match. The CDR3 runs 14 residues from the cysteine to the phenylalanine. The retained sequence is limited to the CDR3, 42 bases, with the frame set at the first base. The germline V gene (reference sequence) supplies CDR1 SGHKS and CDR2 YYEKEE. The same data also went into a second study, on T cells expressing NK-cell markers. As that second study puts it: TCR beta-chain repertoires were profiled in sorted CD3+CD56+NKG2C+, CD3+CD56+NKG2C- and CD3+CD56-NKG2C+ T-cell subsets from fewer than 10 donors. Among the eight sequenced donors, only one was HCMV-seronegative, while the other seven were HCMV-seropositive. To restrict sorting to alphabetaTCR-expressing T cells, an anti-gammadeltaTCR antibody was added in several experiments. In over 5 donors, the dominant CD3+CD56+NKG2C+ clonotypes were among the top 10 CD8+ clonotypes and accounted for about 1.0-7.5% of CD8+ T cells. Those dominant clonotypes were again the most abundant among CD3+CD56-NKG2C+ cells in a handful of donors, at roughly 25-65%. It remained unclear whether the expanded NKG2C-expressing T cell clones were specific for HCMV antigens. The eight sequenced donors were randomly selected healthy volunteers, three men and five women. To determine HCMV serostatus, a commercial ELISA kit was used to detect HCMV-specific IgG in serum. MIGEC handled demultiplexing of the reads and grouping by UMI, while MiTCR was used to assemble and quantify clonotypes. To exclude erroneous sequences, only TCR cDNA sequences supported by at least two reads were retained. The tcR package was used for downstream repertoire analysis, with clonotypes matched between fractions based on CDR3 nucleotide sequence plus V segment. VDJmatch was used to annotate antigen specificity against VDJdb, with one amino acid substitution in CDR3 allowed.

The V and J genes are TRBV5-5 and TRBJ2-7; 7 middle bases align to TRBD1. The sequence was obtained from a young woman in good health. Sample: CD8+ T cells sorted from blood. Read as DNA, the sequence is TGTGCCAGCAGCTTGGGAGCAGGGGGATTCGAGCAGTACTTC. It translates to CASSLGAGGFEQYF.